One sample yielded the 10 T cell receptor beta chains listed below, sequenced in a study of cytomegalovirus exposure and HLA in healthy donors. Here immunoSEQ multiplex PCR was the method, and the copy in TCRdb shows in-frame clones only, minus some. The sample has some 130,000 clones; roughly nine tenths are singletons. What was sequenced was PBMCs. The receptors originated from a young man in good health and CMV-seronegative.

This clone was detected only a few times. The CDR3 is CASSFGGQGWTGELFF. Written as DNA, the CDR3 is TGCGCCAGCAGCTTTGGGGGACAGGGATGGACCGGGGAGCTGTTTTTT. The chain couples TRBV5-1 to TRBJ2-2, with TRBD1 matching over 9 bases. With 2 bases clipped from V and 5 bases from J, the junction kept 7 bases outside the gene matches. The CDR3 extends over 16 amino acids. The germline CDR1 and CDR2 sequences are SGHRS and YFSETQ.

This chain links TRBV9 with TRBJ2-2; 9 bases are shared with TRBD2. The junction had 5 bases not matched to a gene; V was cut back by 3 bases and J by 5 bases. The CDR3 consists of 15 residues. CDR1 and CDR2 from the germline V gene are SGDLS and YYNGEE. The CDR3 loop reads CASSESSGDTGELFF. CDR3 in DNA: TGTGCCAGCAGCGAGTCTAGCGGGGATACCGGGGAGCTGTTTTTT.

The chain carries TRBV27 and TRBJ2-5, with unresolved D. This CDR3 region has 13 residues. The germline V gene has CDR1 MNHEY and CDR2 SMNVEV (reference sequence). The V and J ends lost 6 bases and 4 bases respectively, with 12 bases between them. Here the CDR3 reads CASRGTIVETQYF. The CDR3 coding sequence is TGTGCCAGCAGGGGCACGATAGTAGAGACCCAGTACTTC.

This clone was counted once. V gene TRBV6-1 combines with J gene TRBJ1-2, with D hard to call. CDR3 length: 15 residues. CDR1 is MNHNS, CDR2 SASEGT, per germline. Trimming removed 0 bases at V and 4 bases at J, with 12 bases between. The CDR3 sequence is CASSEARGYGYGYTF. CDR3 DNA: TGTGCCAGCAGTGAAGCACGGGGTTACGGCTATGGCTACACCTTC.

This clone has a handful of counts. The genes are TRBV11-2 and TRBJ2-3, with D tentatively TRBD1 (6 bases). This CDR3 has 14 residues. CDR1 and CDR2 (germline): SGHAT, FQNNGV. With 3 bases removed from V and 6 bases from J, the gap between germline ends came to 13 bases. The CDR3 bases are TGTGCCAGCAGCTTCCCAGGGGCCGAGGATACGCAGTATTTT. This sequence encodes CASSFPGAEDTQYF.

This clone has more than one count but fewer than ten. The chain is built from TRBV7-9 and TRBJ1-2, with 7 bases lining up with TRBD1. Germline trimming cut 3 bases from V and 2 bases from J; bases unmatched to any gene: 3. This CDR3 is 14 amino acids long. Germline values: CDR1 SEHNR, CDR2 FQNEAQ (reference sequence). The CDR3 here is CASSFTTGNYGYTF. In DNA form, the CDR3 reads TGTGCCAGCAGCTTTACGACAGGGAACTATGGCTACACCTTC.

The CDR3: CASSLARGDTQYF. The CDR3 bases are TGTGCCAGCAGCTTAGCTAGGGGAGATACGCAGTATTTT. This chain links TRBV7-2 with TRBJ2-3; D perhaps matches TRBD1 (5 bases). V lost 0 bases and J 5 bases, leaving 6 bases between the germline ends. The germline CDR1 and CDR2 sequences are SGHTA and FQGNSA. This CDR3 has 13 residues.

The chain couples TRBV7-9 to TRBJ2-1, with D hard to call. The CDR3 is 12 amino acids. The germline CDR1 and CDR2 sequences are SEHNR and FQNEAQ (reference sequence). V was shortened by 1 base and J by 13 bases, with 11 bases between the two germline ends. CDR3 sequence (DNA): TGTGCCAGCAGCTTAGACCGGTCTCTCCAGTTCTTC. Translation gives CASSLDRSLQFF.

The chain has TRBV30 and TRBJ2-1; D is possibly TRBD2 (5 bases). Trimming cost V 2 bases and J 9 bases, with 8 bases left between them. This CDR3 is built from 11 residues. Looked up from germline, CDR1 is GTSNPN and CDR2 is SVGIG (reference sequence). The CDR3 is CAWSLAPEQFF. The DNA for the CDR3 is TGTGCCTGGAGTTTAGCGCCTGAGCAGTTCTTC.

V and J are TRBV19 and TRBJ1-6; TRBD1 agrees at 7 bases. CDR3 length equals 13 residues. V lost 6 bases, J lost 10 bases, and 6 bases stayed unmatched. Germline CDR1 is LNHDA and CDR2 is SQIVND (reference sequence). DNA of the CDR3: TGTGCCAGTAGGGACAGGCTCAGATCACCCCTCCACTTT. This gives the protein CASRDRLRSPLHF.